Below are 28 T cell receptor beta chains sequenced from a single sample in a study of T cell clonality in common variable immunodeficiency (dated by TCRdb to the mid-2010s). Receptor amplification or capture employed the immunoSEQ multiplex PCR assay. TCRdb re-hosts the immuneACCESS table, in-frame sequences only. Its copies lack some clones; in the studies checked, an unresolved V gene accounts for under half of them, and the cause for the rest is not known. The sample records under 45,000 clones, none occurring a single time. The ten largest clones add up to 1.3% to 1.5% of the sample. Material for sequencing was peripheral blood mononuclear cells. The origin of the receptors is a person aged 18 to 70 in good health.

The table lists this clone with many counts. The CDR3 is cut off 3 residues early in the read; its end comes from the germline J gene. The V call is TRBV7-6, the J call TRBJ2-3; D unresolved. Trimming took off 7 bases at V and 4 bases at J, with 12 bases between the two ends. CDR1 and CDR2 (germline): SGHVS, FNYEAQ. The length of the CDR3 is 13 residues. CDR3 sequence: CASNTIAADTQYF. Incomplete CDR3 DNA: TGTGCCAGCAATACGATAGCAGCAGATACG.

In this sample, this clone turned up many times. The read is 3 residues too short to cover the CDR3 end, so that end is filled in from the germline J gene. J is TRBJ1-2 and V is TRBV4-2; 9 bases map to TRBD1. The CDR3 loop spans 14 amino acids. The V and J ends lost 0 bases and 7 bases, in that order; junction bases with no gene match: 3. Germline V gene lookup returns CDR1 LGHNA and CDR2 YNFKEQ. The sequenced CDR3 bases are TGTGCCAGCAGCCAAGAGGACAGGGGTCGTGGC. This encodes CASSQEDRGRG. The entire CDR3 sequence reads CASSQEDRGRGYTF.

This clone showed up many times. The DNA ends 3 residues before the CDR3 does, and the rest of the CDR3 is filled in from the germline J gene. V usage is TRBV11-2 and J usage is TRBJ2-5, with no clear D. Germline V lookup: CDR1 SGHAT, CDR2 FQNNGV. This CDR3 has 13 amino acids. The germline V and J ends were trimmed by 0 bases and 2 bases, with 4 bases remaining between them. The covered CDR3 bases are TGTGCCAGCAGCTTAGAACAGCAAGAGACC. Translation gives CASSLEQQET. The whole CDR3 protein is CASSLEQQETQYF.

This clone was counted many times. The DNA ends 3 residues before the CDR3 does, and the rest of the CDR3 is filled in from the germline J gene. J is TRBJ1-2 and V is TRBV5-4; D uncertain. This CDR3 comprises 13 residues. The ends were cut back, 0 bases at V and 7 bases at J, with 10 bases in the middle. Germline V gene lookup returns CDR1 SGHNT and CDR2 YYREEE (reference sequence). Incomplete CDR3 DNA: TGTGCCAGCAGCTTGGGCGGCGCGGCTGGC. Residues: CASSLGGAAG. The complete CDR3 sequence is CASSLGGAAGYTF.

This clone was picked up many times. CDR3 bases read: TGCAGCGTGCTGACTGATTCTGGGGCCAACGTC. Translated: CSVLTDSGANV. The full CDR3 reads CSVLTDSGANVLTF. This rearrangement joins TRBV29-1 to TRBJ2-6; D gene unclear. The read ends 3 residues early relative to the CDR3; the germline J gene fills the gap. Germline loops: CDR1 SQVTM, CDR2 ANQGSEA. The CDR3 loop spans 14 amino acids. V lost 6 bases and J lost 1, with 10 bases in between.

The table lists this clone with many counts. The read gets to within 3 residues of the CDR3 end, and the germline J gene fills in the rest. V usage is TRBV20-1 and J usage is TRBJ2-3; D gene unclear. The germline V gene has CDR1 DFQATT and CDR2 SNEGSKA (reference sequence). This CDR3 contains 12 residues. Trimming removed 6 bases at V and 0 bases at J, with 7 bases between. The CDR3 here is CSAIVSTDTQYF. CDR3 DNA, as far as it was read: TGCAGTGCCATTGTGAGCACAGATACG.

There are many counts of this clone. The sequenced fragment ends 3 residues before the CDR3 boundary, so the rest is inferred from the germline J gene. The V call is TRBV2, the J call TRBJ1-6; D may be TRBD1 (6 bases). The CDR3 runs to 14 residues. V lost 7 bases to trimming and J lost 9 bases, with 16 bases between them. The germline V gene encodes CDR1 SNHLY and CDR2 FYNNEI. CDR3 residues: CASKSNRDSSPLHF. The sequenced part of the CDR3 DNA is TGTGCCAGCAAATCGAACAGGGATAGTTCACCC.

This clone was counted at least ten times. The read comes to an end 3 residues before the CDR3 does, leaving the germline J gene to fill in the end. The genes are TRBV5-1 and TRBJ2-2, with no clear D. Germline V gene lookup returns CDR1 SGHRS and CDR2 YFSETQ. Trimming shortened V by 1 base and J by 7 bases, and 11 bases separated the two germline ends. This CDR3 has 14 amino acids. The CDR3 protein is CASSLLGGSGELFF. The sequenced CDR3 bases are TGCGCCAGCAGCTTGTTAGGCGGCAGCGGGGAG.

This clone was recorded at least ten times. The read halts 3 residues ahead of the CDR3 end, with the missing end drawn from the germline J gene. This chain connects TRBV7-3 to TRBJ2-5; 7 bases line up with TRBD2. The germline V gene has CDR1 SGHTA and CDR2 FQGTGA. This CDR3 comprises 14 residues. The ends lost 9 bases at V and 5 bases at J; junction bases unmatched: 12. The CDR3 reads CARTHRGTTETQYF. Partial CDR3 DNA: TGTGCCAGGACCCATCGCGGGACTACGGAGACC.

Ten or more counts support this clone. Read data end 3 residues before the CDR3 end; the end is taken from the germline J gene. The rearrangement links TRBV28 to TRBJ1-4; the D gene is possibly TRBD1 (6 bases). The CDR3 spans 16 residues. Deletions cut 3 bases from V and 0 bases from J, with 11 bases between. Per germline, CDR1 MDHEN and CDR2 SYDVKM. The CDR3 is CASSLGGGATNEKLFF. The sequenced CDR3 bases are TGTGCCAGCAGTTTGGGAGGGGGTGCAACTAATGAAAAA.

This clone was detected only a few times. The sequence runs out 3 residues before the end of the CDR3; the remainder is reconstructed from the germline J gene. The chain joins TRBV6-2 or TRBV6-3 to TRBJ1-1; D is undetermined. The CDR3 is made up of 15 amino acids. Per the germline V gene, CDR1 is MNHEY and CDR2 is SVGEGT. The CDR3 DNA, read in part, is TGTGCCAGCTCATTTAGCGGGAGGGCCGAGGAGACA. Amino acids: CASSFSGRAEET. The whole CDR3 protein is CASSFSGRAEETAFF.

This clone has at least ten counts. The CDR3 here is CAISPGGRLKETQYF. The CDR3 bases that were read are TGTGCCATCAGCCCGGGGGGCAGACTTAAAGAGACC. This sequence joins TRBV10-3 and TRBJ2-5; a possible D gene is TRBD2 (7 bases). The read finishes 3 residues shy of the CDR3 end, and the germline J gene is used to complete it. Trimming stripped 6 bases from V and 3 bases from J, with 17 bases between. This CDR3 has 15 amino acids. Per germline, CDR1 ENHRY and CDR2 SYGVKD.

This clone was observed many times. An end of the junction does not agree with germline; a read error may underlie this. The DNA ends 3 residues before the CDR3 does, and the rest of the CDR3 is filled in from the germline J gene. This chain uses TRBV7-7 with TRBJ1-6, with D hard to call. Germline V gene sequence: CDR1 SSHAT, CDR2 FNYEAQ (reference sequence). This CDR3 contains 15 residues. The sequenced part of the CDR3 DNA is TGTGCTAGCAGCTTAGCGCTACAGAGCTATACACCC. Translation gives CASSLALQSYTP. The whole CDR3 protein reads CASSLALQSYTPLHF. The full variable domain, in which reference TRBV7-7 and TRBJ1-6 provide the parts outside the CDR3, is GAGVSQSPRYKVTKRGQDVTLRCDPISSHATLYWYQQALGQGPEFLTYFNYEAQPDKSGLPSDRFSAERPEGSISTLTIQRTEQRDSAMYRCASSLALQSYTPLHFGNGTRLTVT.

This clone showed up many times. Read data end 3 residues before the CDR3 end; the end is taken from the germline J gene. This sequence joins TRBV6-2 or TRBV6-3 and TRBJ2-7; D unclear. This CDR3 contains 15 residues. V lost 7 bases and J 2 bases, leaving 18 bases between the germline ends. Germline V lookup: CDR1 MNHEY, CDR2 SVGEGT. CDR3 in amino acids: CASTNGKTSAYEQYF. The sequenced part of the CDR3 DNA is TGTGCCAGCACCAATGGTAAAACATCCGCCTACGAG.

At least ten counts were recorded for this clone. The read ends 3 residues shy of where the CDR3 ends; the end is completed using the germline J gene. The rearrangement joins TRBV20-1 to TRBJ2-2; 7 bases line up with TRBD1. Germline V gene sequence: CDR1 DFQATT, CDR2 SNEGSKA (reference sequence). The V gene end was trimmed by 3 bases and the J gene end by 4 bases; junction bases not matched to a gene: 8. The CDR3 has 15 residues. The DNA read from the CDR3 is TGCAGTGCTAGCACAGGGGCCCAACTCACCGGGGAG. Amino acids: CSASTGAQLTGE. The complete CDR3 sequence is CSASTGAQLTGELFF.

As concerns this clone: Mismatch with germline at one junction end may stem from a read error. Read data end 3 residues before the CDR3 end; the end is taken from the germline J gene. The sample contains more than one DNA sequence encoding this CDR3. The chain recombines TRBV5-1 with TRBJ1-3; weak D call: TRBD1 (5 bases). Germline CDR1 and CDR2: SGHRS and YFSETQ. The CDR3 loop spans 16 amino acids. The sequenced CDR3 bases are TGCGCCAGCAGCCGGGACTTTTCGGCCTCTGGAAACACA. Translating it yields CASSRDFSASGNT. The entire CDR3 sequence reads CASSRDFSASGNTIYF.

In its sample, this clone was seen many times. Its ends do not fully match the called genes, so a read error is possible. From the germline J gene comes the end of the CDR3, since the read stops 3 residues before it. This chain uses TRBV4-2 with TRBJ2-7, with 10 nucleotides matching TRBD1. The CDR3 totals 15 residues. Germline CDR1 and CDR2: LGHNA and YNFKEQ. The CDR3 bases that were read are TGCGCCAGCAGCCCCAGGACAGGGGGGCCCTACGAG. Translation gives CASSPRTGGPYE. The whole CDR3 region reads CASSPRTGGPYEQYF.

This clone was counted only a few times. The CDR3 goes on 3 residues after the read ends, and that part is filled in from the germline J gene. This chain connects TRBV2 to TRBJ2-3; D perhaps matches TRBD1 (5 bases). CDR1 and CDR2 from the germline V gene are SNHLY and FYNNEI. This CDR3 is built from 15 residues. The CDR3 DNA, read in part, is TGTGCCAGCAGTGAAATAGGGGAACCGAAAGAGACG. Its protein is CASSEIGEPKET. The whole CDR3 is CASSEIGEPKETQYF.

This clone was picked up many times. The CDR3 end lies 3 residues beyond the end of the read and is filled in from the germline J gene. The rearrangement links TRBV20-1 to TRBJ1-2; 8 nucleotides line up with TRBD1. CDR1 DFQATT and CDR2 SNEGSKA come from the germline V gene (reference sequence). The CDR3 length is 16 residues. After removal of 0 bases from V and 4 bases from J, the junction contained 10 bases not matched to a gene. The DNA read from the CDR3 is TGCAGTGCTAGAGATCAGGGGGCGGCTTTTCCCTATGGC. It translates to CSARDQGAAFPYG. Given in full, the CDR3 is CSARDQGAAFPYGYTF.

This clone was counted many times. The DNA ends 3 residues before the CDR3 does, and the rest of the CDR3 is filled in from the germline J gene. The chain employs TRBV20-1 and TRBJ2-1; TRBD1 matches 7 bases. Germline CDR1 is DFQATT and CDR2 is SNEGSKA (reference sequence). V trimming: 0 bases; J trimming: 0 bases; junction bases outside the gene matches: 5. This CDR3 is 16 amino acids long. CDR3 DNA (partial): TGCAGTGCTAGAGAAGGTAGGACAGGCTCCTACAATGAG. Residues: CSAREGRTGSYNE. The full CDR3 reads CSAREGRTGSYNEQFF.

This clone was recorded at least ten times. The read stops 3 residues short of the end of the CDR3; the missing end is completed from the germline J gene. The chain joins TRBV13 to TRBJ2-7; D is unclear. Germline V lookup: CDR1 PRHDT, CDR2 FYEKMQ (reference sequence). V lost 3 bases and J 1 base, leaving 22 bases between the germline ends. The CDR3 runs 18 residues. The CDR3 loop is CASSFSVWVRQASYEQYF. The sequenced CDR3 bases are TGTGCCAGCAGCTTTTCCGTCTGGGTCCGGCAGGCGTCCTACGAG.

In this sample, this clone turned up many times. The CDR3 is CASSSLAGAGYNEQFF. Partial CDR3 DNA: TGTGCCAGCAGTTCCCTAGCGGGAGCGGGGTACAATGAG. V and J are TRBV28 and TRBJ2-1, with TRBD2 matching 10 bases. The read ends 3 residues early relative to the CDR3; the germline J gene fills the gap. V shed 4 bases, J shed 4 bases, and the junction held 7 bases outside the gene matches. The germline gives CDR1 MDHEN, CDR2 SYDVKM. The length of the CDR3 is 16 residues.

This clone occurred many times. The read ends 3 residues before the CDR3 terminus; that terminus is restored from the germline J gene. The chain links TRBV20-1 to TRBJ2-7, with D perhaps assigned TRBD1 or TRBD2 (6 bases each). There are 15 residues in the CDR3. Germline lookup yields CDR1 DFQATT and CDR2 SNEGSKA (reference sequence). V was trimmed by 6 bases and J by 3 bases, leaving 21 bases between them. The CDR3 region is CSARQVEEGDYEQYF. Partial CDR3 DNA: TGCAGTGCCCGTCAGGTGGAGGAGGGGGACTACGAG.

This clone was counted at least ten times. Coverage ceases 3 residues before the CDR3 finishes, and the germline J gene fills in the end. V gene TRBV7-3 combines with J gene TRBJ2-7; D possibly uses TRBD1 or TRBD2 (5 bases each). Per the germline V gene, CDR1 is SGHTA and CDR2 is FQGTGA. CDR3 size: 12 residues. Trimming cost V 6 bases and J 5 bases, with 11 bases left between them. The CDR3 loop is CASRERGDEQYF. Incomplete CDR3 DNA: TGTGCCAGCAGGGAGAGGGGAGACGAG. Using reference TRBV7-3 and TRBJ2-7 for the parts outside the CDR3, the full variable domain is GAGVSQTPSNKVTEKGKYVELRCDPISGHTALYWYRQSLGQGPEFLIYFQGTGAADDSGLPNDRFFAVRPEGSVSTLKIQRTERGDSAVYLCASRERGDEQYFGPGTRLTVT.

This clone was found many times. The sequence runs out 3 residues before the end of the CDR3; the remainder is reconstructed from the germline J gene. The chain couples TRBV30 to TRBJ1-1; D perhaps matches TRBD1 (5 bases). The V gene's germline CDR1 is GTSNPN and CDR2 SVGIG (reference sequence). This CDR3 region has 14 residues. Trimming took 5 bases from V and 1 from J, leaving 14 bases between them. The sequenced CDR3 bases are TGTGCCTGGGACGCTGGCGGGGGGAACACTGAA. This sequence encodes CAWDAGGGNTE. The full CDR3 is CAWDAGGGNTEAFF. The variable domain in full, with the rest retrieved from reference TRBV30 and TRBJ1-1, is SQTIHQWPATLVQPVGSPLSLECTVEGTSNPNLYWYRQAAGRGLQLLFYSVGIGQISSEVPQNLSASRPQDRQFILSSKKLLLSDSGFYLCAWDAGGGNTEAFFGQGTRLTVV.

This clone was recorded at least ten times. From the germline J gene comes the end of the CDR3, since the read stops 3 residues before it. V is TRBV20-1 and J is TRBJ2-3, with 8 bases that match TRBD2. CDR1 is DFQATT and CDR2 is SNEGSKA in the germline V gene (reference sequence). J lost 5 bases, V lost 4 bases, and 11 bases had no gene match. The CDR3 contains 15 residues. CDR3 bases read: TGCAGTGCTACCTCTGGGACTAGTCGCCGAGATACG. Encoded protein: CSATSGTSRRDT. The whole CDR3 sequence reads CSATSGTSRRDTQYF.

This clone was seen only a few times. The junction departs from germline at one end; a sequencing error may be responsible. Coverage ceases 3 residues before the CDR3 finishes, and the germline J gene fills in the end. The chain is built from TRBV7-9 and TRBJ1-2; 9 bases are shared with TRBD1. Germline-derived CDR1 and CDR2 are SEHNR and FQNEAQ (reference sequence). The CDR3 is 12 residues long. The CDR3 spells CTSSLGDRDYTF. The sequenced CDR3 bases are TGTACCAGCAGCTTAGGGGACAGGGAC.

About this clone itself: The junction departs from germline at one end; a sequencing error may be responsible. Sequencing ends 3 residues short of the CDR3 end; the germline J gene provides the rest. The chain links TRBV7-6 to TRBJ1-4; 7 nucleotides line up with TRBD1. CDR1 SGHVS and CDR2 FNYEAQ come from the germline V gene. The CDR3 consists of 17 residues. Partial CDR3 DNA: TGCGCCAGCAGCTTTCAAGCAGGGGGAACAACTAATGGAAAA. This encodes CASSFQAGGTTNGK. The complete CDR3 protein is CASSFQAGGTTNGKLFF.